What follows is one TCR beta chain and its context. The antigen is not known. This specimen belongs to a study of CD8 T cells in ankylosing spondylitis. Study outcomes and limitations: From matched ankylosing spondylitis synovial fluid, disease-linked clones were reportedly recovered at significantly enriched levels. Earlier work had already found some motif variants in reactive arthritis synovial fluid and blood.

V lost 3 bases and J lost 4; bases outside the gene matches: 3. Germline CDR1 is SEHNR and CDR2 is FQNEAQ (reference sequence). CDR3 length: 15 residues. TCRdb re-called the 5' RACE reads with MiXCR, one entry per CDR3 protein. The profile shows a few hundred thousand distinct CDR3 sequences, more than 20% of them singletons. The chain recombines TRBV7-9 with TRBJ2-2; 9 bases align to TRBD2. This TCR was recovered from a female donor with ankylosing spondylitis or in good health (not recorded which). The sequenced sample was blood, either unsorted or a sorted T cell fraction (not recorded which). CDR3 protein: CASSLSGRSTGELFF. In DNA form, the CDR3 reads TGTGCCAGCAGCTTGAGCGGGAGGAGCACCGGGGAGCTGTTTTTT.